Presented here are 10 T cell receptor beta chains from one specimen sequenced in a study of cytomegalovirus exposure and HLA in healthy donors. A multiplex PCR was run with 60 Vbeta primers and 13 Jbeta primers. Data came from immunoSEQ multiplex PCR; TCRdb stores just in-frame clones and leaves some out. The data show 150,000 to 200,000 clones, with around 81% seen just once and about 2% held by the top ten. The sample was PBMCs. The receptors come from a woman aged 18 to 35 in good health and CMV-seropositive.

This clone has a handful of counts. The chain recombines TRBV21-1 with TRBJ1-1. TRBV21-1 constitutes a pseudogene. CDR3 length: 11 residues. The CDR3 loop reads CASSLNTEAFF. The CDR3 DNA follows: TGTGCCAGCAGCCTTAACACTGAAGCTTTCTTT.

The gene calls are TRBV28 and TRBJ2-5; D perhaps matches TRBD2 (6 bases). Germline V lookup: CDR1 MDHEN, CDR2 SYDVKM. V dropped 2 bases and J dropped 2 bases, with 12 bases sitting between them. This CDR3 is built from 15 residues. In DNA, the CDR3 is TGTGCCAGCAGTTTACGGGGCGCGGGACAAGAGACCCAGTACTTC. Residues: CASSLRGAGQETQYF. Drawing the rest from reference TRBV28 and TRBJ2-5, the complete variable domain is DVKVTQSSRYLVKRTGEKVFLECVQDMDHENMFWYRQDPGLGLRLIYFSYDVKMKEKGDIPEGYSVSREKKERFSLILESASTNQTSMYLCASSLRGAGQETQYFGPGTRLLVL.

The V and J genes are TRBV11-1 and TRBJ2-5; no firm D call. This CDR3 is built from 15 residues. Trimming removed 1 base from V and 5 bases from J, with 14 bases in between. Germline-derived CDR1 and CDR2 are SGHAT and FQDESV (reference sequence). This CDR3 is CASSLVETRSETQYF. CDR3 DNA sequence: TGTGCCAGCAGCTTAGTAGAGACAAGATCGGAGACCCAGTACTTC.

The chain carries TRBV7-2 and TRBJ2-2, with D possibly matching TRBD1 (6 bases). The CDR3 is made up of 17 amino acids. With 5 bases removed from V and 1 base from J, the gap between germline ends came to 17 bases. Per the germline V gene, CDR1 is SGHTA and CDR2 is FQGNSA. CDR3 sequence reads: CASSILPGHMNTGELFF. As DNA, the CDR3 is TGTGCCAGCAGCATCTTACCGGGACACATGAACACCGGGGAGCTGTTTTTT.

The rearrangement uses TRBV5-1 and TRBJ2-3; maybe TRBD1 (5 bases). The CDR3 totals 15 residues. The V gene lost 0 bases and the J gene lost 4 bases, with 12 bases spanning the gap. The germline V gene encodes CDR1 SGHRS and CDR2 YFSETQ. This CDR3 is CASSLVGRAADTQYF. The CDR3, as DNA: TGCGCCAGCAGCTTGGTCGGCAGGGCGGCAGATACGCAGTATTTT. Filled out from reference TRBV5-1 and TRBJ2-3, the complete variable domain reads KAGVTQTPRYLIKTRGQQVTLSCSPISGHRSVSWYQQTPGQGLQFLFEYFSETQRNKGNFPGRFSGRQFSNSRSEMNVSTLELGDSALYLCASSLVGRAADTQYFGPGTRLTVL.

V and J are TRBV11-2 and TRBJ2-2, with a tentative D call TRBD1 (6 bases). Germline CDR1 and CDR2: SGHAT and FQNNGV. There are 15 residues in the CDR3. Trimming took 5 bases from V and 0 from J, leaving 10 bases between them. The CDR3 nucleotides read TGTGCCAGCAGCCCCGGGACACCGAACACCGGGGAGCTGTTTTTT. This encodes CASSPGTPNTGELFF.

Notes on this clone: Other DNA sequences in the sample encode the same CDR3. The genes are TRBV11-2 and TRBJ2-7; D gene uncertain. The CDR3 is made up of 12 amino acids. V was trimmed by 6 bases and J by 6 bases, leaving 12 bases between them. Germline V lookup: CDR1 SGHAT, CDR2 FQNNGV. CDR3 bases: TGTGCCAGCAGTCGCTTGACTGGCGAGCAGTACGTC. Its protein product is CASSRLTGEQYV.

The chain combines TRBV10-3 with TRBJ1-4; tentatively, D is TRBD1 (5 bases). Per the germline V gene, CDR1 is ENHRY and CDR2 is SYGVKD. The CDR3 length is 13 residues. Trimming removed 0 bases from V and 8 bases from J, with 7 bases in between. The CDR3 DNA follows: TGTGCCATCAGTGAGTCGACAGCCGAAAAACTGTTTTTT. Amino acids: CAISESTAEKLFF.

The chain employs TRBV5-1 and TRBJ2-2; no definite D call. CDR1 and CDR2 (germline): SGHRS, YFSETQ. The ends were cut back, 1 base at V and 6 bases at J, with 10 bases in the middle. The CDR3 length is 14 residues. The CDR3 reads CASSLSGSAGELFF. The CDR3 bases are TGCGCCAGCAGCTTGTCCGGGTCGGCCGGGGAGCTGTTTTTT.

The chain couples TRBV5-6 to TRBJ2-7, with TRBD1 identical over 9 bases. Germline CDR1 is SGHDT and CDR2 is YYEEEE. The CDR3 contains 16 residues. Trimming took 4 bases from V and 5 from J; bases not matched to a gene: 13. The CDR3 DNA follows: TGTGCCAGCAGCCCAATTTCTTGGGACAGGGTCAACGAGCAGTACTTC. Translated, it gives CASSPISWDRVNEQYF.